These 13 T cell receptor beta chains were sequenced from one sample in a study of lung T cells in sarcoidosis with Löfgren's syndrome. TCRdb re-derived calls from the reads in MiXCR, one entry per CDR3 protein. The data contain 60,000 or so distinct CDR3 sequences, over 20% of them seen just once; the ten biggest clones take up about 2.3%. The sequenced material came from CD4+ T cells from PBMCs. These receptors were collected from a human donor with sarcoidosis (Löfgren's syndrome or another form), or a control subject (not recorded which).

This clonotype has more than one count but fewer than ten. This chain joins TRBV3-1 and TRBJ2-7; TRBD1 agrees at 8 bases. Losses at the gene ends were 2 bases for V and 9 bases for J; bases not matched to a gene: 6. The CDR3 is 13 amino acids. Germline assignment: CDR1 LGHDT and CDR2 YNNKEL (reference sequence). The CDR3 region is CASSQLGTGRQYF. The CDR3 region has the DNA TGTGCCAGCAGCCAATTAGGGACAGGTCGGCAGTACTTC.

Details on this clonotype: A much larger clone lies a single base off, so this may be a read error. The chain carries TRBV18 and TRBJ1-2; D possibly corresponds to TRBD1 (6 bases). This CDR3 has 12 residues. Germline V gene lookup returns CDR1 KGHSH and CDR2 LQKENI. Trimming stripped 7 bases from V and 5 bases from J, with 11 bases between. CDR3 nucleotides: TGTGCCAGCTTACCGGACAGTTATGGCTACACCTTC. It is translated as CASLPDSYGYTF.

V is TRBV19 and J is TRBJ2-5; 7 bases line up with TRBD1. The CDR3 is 14 amino acids. Trimming removed 7 bases from V and 1 base from J; junction bases left unmatched: 6. Germline lookup yields CDR1 LNHDA and CDR2 SQIVND (reference sequence). Written as DNA, the CDR3 is TGTGCCAGTAACACAGGGGACCTCCAAGAGACCCAGTACTTC. Its translation is CASNTGDLQETQYF.

The V and J genes are TRBV11-2 and TRBJ2-1; no definite D call. The CDR3 is 15 residues long. Between the trimmed V and J ends, which lost 0 bases and 4 bases, there was a span of 10 bases. Germline CDR1 SGHAT, CDR2 FQNNGV. Here the CDR3 DNA reads TGTGCCAGCAGCTTAGATGGCCTAGGGTACAATGAGCAGTTCTTC. It codes for CASSLDGLGYNEQFF.

The table lists this clonotype with many counts. The rearrangement uses TRBV7-2 and TRBJ1-1, with D unresolved. Looked up from germline, CDR1 is SGHTA and CDR2 is FQGNSA. This CDR3 region has 13 residues. V gave up 2 bases and J gave up 0 bases, with 4 bases separating them. The CDR3 nucleotides read TGTGCCAGCAGCTTAACTTTGAACACTGAAGCTTTCTTT. Amino acids: CASSLTLNTEAFF. Combining the CDR3 with reference TRBV7-2 and TRBJ1-1 gives the whole variable domain GAGVSQSPSNKVTEKGKDVELRCDPISGHTALYWYRQSLGQGLEFLIYFQGNSAPDKSGLPSDRFSAERTGGSVSTLTIQRTQQEDSAVYLCASSLTLNTEAFFGQGTRLTVV.

About this clonotype: With a much larger clone just one base away, this may be a read error. The chain has TRBV7-2 and TRBJ2-1; TRBD2 agrees at 10 bases. This CDR3 comprises 15 residues. Germline CDR1 is SGHTA and CDR2 is FQGNSA. DNA for the CDR3: TGTGCCAGCAGCTTAGCGCTAGCGGGAGTGAATGAGCAGTCCTTC. It yields the protein CASSLALAGVNEQSF.

As regards this clonotype: A much larger clone lies one base from this, so it may be a read error. The chain combines TRBV18 with TRBJ2-1, with D uncertain. The germline V gene has CDR1 KGHSH and CDR2 LQKENI. CDR3 length: 13 residues. V was cut by 0 bases and J by 9 bases, with 9 bases left in between. The CDR3 here is CASSPPGGSEQFF. CDR3 coding DNA: TGTGCCAGCTCACCACCGGGTGGTAGTGAGCAGTTCTTC. The full variable domain, in which reference TRBV18 and TRBJ2-1 provide the parts outside the CDR3, is NAGVMQNPRHLVRRRGQEARLRCSPMKGHSHVYWYRQLPEEGLKFMVYLQKENIIDESGMPKERFSAEFPKEGPSILRIQQVVRGDSAAYFCASSPPGGSEQFFGPGTRLTVL.

To note about this clonotype: An end of the junction differs from the germline gene, which may be a read error. The CDR3: CASSPPVTDMQYF. CDR3 nucleotide sequence: TGTGCCAGTAGTCCCCCCGTGACGGATATGCAGTATTTT. The chain has TRBV19 and TRBJ2-3; D gene uncertain. This CDR3 comprises 13 residues. CDR1 LNHDA and CDR2 SQIVND come from the germline V gene (reference sequence).

This clonotype was observed many times. The rearrangement uses TRBV6-1 and TRBJ1-1; maybe TRBD1 (5 bases). Germline values: CDR1 MNHNS, CDR2 SASEGT. The CDR3 runs to 11 residues. V lost 7 bases to trimming and J lost 4 bases, with 7 bases between them. The CDR3 sequence: CASTRGTEAFF. The CDR3 nucleotides read TGTGCCAGCACGAGGGGCACTGAAGCTTTCTTT.

There are many counts of this clonotype. The genes are TRBV5-4 and TRBJ1-3, with D tentatively TRBD1 (5 bases). Germline V gives CDR1 SGHNT, CDR2 YYREEE (reference sequence). The CDR3 is 15 residues long. V lost 0 bases and J lost 4, with 11 bases in between. The CDR3 sequence: CASSLGAGTGNTIYF. The DNA for the CDR3 is TGTGCCAGCAGCTTGGGAGCAGGGACGGGAAACACCATATATTTT.

At least ten counts were recorded for this clonotype. Mismatch with germline at one junction end may stem from a read error. The gene calls are TRBV6-1 and TRBJ1-1, with 9 bases fitting TRBD1. This CDR3 spans 13 amino acids. Germline V gene sequence: CDR1 MNHNS, CDR2 SASEGT. CDR3 protein: CATSVQGATEAFF. The CDR3 DNA reads TGTGCCACCAGTGTACAGGGGGCAACTGAAGCTTTCTTT.

This clonotype was observed many times. V is TRBV19 and J is TRBJ2-3; 8 positions match TRBD2. CDR1 and CDR2 (germline): LNHDA, SQIVND (reference sequence). The CDR3 is 16 amino acids. J gave up 2 bases and V 5 bases, and 9 bases lay outside the gene matches. CDR3 protein: CASSPRTGRVTDTQYF. The CDR3 coding sequence is TGTGCCAGTAGTCCGCGGACCGGGAGGGTCACAGATACGCAGTATTTT.

Many counts were recorded for this clonotype. DNA for the CDR3: TGTGCCAGCAGACGAGGGCAGGCCCCCTACACCTTC. Translated, it gives CASRRGQAPYTF. This chain connects TRBV27 to TRBJ1-2; no clear D. The CDR3 is 12 amino acids. Germline V gene data show CDR1 as MNHEY and CDR2 as SMNVEV (reference sequence). Trimming stripped 6 bases from V and 10 bases from J, with 15 bases between.